This T cell receptor beta chain derives from a study of blood T cell dynamics during melanoma immunotherapy (dated by TCRdb to about 2020). For context, the study as a whole: All patients had metastatic melanoma and were given first-line pembrolizumab or nivolumab plus ipilimumab as standard of care in the United Kingdom. Peripheral T cell receptor repertoires of metastatic melanoma patients were profiled before and after one cycle of checkpoint inhibitor therapy to find early correlates of response. The training cohort consisted of consecutive patients, while an additional independent group of patients from the same centre was pooled to form an external validation set.

Regarding this clone: Its cognate antigen has yet to be identified. No clone much larger than this one lies a single base away; base qualities are absent.

The CDR3 numbers 16 residues from cysteine through phenylalanine. Kept here is only the CDR3 DNA, which spans 48 bases and is read in frame from base 1. Trimming takes 4 bases off V and 5 bases off J; junction bases not matched to a gene: 8. For CDR1 and CDR2, the germline V gene (reference sequence) lists SGHNT and YYREEE. Overall study outcomes, separate from this receptor: Whether the T cell clones driving repertoire changes were melanoma-specific or reflected general immune activation could not be determined in the study. Unlike progressors, patients who went on to achieve disease control showed a bifurcated reorganization of the PBMC repertoire at W3, with either increased clonality or increased diversity. The relatively small sample size was recognized as a factor that could limit how well the results generalize.

Every bulk PBMC sample was loaded with the same fixed amount of approximately 330 ng of DNA. TCR beta CDR3 sequences were amplified from genomic DNA using the immunoSEQ TCRb Assay kit according to manufacturer instructions. The KAPA Library Quantification Kit for Illumina platforms was used to quantify the pooled libraries by qPCR. Pooled libraries were sequenced on an Illumina NextSeq 500, clustered at roughly 0.6-1.1 pM. Under the source paper's analysis protocol: Analysis of the TCR data relied on immunoSEQ ANALYZER and the R LymphoSeq package. A rearrangement efficiency score was calculated as productive divided by the sum of productive and non-productive CDR3 sequences. Clonality was measured with the Gini coefficient and diversity with the Renyi index at alpha=1, compared pairwise between timepoints within each patient. In LymphoSeq, clonal relatedness was computed with an edit distance of 3 and repertoire similarity was computed with the Bhattacharyya coefficient. To classify response, a linear discriminant analysis based on week-3 changes in clonality and diversity was built with the R MASS and caret packages. TCRdb carries this immuneACCESS record with in-frame sequences only. Its versions omit some clonotypes, under half of them owing to an unresolved V gene in the studies checked, with the rest unexplained. That table furnishes V, J and clone size, whereas the DNA furnished D and trimming. The sample table lists about 5,000 clones, around 84% of them with a count of one. 17% of the sample is taken by the ten largest.

What this sample's time point label stands for: pre-treatment baseline. Blood samples were collected before treatment (T0) and at week 3 (W3), after the first cycle of checkpoint blockade. Except for a couple of patients with rapid clinical progression, response was assessed 12 weeks after the first infusion by RECIST 1.1; disease control meant complete response, partial response or stable disease. Patients with prior systemic cancer treatment, concomitant immunosuppressant therapy or synchronous other active malignancies were excluded. Both bulk PBMC and plasma cell-free DNA were sequenced for TCR beta so that circulating cells and T cell turnover could be tracked. Lymphoprep and SepMate tubes were used to isolate PBMC from blood, and red cell lysis was then performed. QIAamp DNA Blood Mini kits were used to extract DNA from both PBMC and sorted T cell subsets.

This chain is built from TRBV5-4 and TRBJ2-1, with 11 bases matching TRBD2. This sample comprised blood, obtained from a patient treated with checkpoint blockade. The TCR sequence derives from a human donor with melanoma. The sequence in DNA is TGTGCCAGCAGCCAATTAGCGGGAGGGCCCCACAATGAGCAGTTCTTC. Its coded protein is CASSQLAGGPHNEQFF.